One and the same sample provided the 12 T cell receptor beta chains below, sequenced in a study of cytomegalovirus exposure and HLA in healthy donors. Using immunoSEQ multiplex PCR, the repertoire was profiled, and TCRdb retains in-frame clones only, with some absent. In the table there are roughly 190,000 clones, roughly 86% of which are singletons. Material for sequencing was PBMCs. The source is a man aged 25-40 years in good health and CMV-seropositive.

This clone was seen a single time. The V gene is TRBV10-2, the J gene TRBJ1-1; the D is unclear. From germline, CDR1 is WSHSY and CDR2 SAAADI. The CDR3 runs to 12 residues. V gave up 2 bases and J gave up 4 bases, with 5 bases separating them. The CDR3 region has the DNA TGCGCCAGCAGTGAGGGGCTCACTGAAGCTTTCTTT. Translation gives CASSEGLTEAFF.

The chain recombines TRBV27 with TRBJ2-1; no clear D. This CDR3 is built from 13 residues. The germline V and J ends were trimmed by 0 bases and 9 bases, with 9 bases remaining between them. The germline V gene has CDR1 MNHEY and CDR2 SMNVEV (reference sequence). This CDR3 is CASSLSSVREQFF. CDR3 sequence (DNA): TGTGCCAGCAGTTTATCGAGCGTCCGTGAGCAGTTCTTC.

The chain has TRBV7-2 and TRBJ1-5; a possible D gene is TRBD1 (6 bases). V lost 1 base to trimming and J lost 6 bases, with 13 bases between them. The CDR3 has 15 residues. Per the germline V gene, CDR1 is SGHTA and CDR2 is FQGNSA. CDR3 residues: CASSLGQGLSQPQHF. The CDR3 nucleotides are TGTGCCAGCAGCTTAGGGCAGGGGTTGTCTCAGCCCCAGCATTTT.

The chain combines TRBV9 with TRBJ2-6, with 8 nucleotides matching TRBD1. The CDR3 covers 15 residues. Germline V gives CDR1 SGDLS, CDR2 YYNGEE. The ends lost 0 bases at V and 15 bases at J; junction bases unmatched: 11. The CDR3 coding sequence is TGTGCCAGCAGCGTAGAGAGGGGACAGGCTACATCCCTGACTTTC. Amino acid sequence: CASSVERGQATSLTF.

The rearrangement links TRBV27 to TRBJ2-7, with unresolved D. The length of the CDR3 is 14 residues. V lost 0 bases and J 3 bases, leaving 9 bases between the germline ends. Germline V gives CDR1 MNHEY, CDR2 SMNVEV (reference sequence). CDR3 in DNA: TGTGCCAGCAGTTTATCCCAGTCCGGCTACGAGCAGTACTTC. This encodes CASSLSQSGYEQYF.

The chain links TRBV6-1 to TRBJ1-3; TRBD1 aligns across 8 bases. The CDR3 totals 17 residues. With 2 bases clipped from V and 3 bases from J, the junction kept 9 bases outside the gene matches. Looked up from germline, CDR1 is MNHNS and CDR2 is SASEGT. DNA of the CDR3: TGTGCCAGCAGTGAACTAACCCAGGGGGCGGGTGGAAACACCATATATTTT. Translating gives CASSELTQGAGGNTIYF.

This clone has a single count. The chain links TRBV12-5 to TRBJ1-2; D is undetermined. This CDR3 spans 16 amino acids. Germline CDR1 and CDR2: LGHNT and FRNRAP. V shed 1 base and J shed 4 bases, with 16 bases lying between them. CDR3 loop: CASGLAPLTLGYGYTF. Here the CDR3 DNA reads TGTGCTAGTGGTTTGGCTCCTCTGACCCTCGGCTATGGCTACACCTTC.

The chain carries TRBV14 and TRBJ1-4, with D possibly being TRBD1 (6 bases). From germline, CDR1 is SGHDN and CDR2 FVKESK. This CDR3 has 15 amino acids. V was pared by 4 bases and J by 5 bases, with 14 bases between. The CDR3 protein is CASSPKTGQNEKLFF. The CDR3 DNA is TGTGCCAGCAGCCCGAAGACAGGACAAAATGAAAAACTGTTTTTT. Drawing the rest from reference TRBV14 and TRBJ1-4, the complete variable domain is EAGVTQFPSHSVIEKGQTVTLRCDPISGHDNLYWYRRVMGKEIKFLLHFVKESKQDESGMPNNRFLAERTGGTYSTLKVQPAELEDSGVYFCASSPKTGQNEKLFFGSGTQLSVL.

The rearrangement uses TRBV6-4 and TRBJ2-2; tentatively, D is TRBD1 or TRBD2 (5 bases each). CDR3 length: 14 residues. V lost 8 bases, J lost 2 bases, and 12 bases lay in between. The germline gives CDR1 MRHNA, CDR2 SNTAGT. The CDR3 sequence is CASSGTGNTGELFF. The CDR3 DNA sequence: TGTGCCAGCTCCGGGACGGGCAACACCGGGGAGCTGTTTTTT.

This clone was picked up a small number of times. CDR3 in DNA: TGTGCCTGGGGGAGGGGTAACTATGGCTACACCTTC. Translating it yields CAWGRGNYGYTF. V gene TRBV30 combines with J gene TRBJ1-2; D might be TRBD1 (5 bases). The germline V gene encodes CDR1 GTSNPN and CDR2 SVGIG (reference sequence). V lost 5 bases, J lost 1 base, and 8 bases lay in between. This CDR3 is 12 amino acids long.

The V call is TRBV7-2, the J call TRBJ2-1; maybe TRBD1 (6 bases). The CDR3 has 15 residues. Trimming took 2 bases from V and 4 from J, leaving 12 bases between them. Per the germline V gene, CDR1 is SGHTA and CDR2 is FQGNSA. The CDR3 is CASSLFTGIYNEQFF. CDR3 in DNA: TGTGCCAGCAGCTTATTCACAGGGATATACAATGAGCAGTTCTTC. The whole variable domain, remainder taken from reference TRBV7-2 and TRBJ2-1, is GAGVSQSPSNKVTEKGKDVELRCDPISGHTALYWYRQSLGQGLEFLIYFQGNSAPDKSGLPSDRFSAERTGGSVSTLTIQRTQQEDSAVYLCASSLFTGIYNEQFFGPGTRLTVL.

The chain joins TRBV18 to TRBJ1-2; D uncertain. The V end lost 3 bases, the J end lost 0 bases, and 17 bases lay between the germline ends. The CDR3 has 17 amino acids. CDR1 is KGHSH and CDR2 is LQKENI in the germline V gene. The CDR3 nucleotides are TGTGCCAGCTCACCGTTGGGTAGATACGTTTCTAACTATGGCTACACCTTC. As protein: CASSPLGRYVSNYGYTF. Filled out from reference TRBV18 and TRBJ1-2, the complete variable domain reads NAGVMQNPRHLVRRRGQEARLRCSPMKGHSHVYWYRQLPEEGLKFMVYLQKENIIDESGMPKERFSAEFPKEGPSILRIQQVVRGDSAAYFCASSPLGRYVSNYGYTFGSGTRLTVV.